This TCR beta chain is from a study of CD8+ T cells in alopecia areata. At the level of the study: Patients in the study were on tofacitinib for 6 to 18 months, then off it for 6 months.

Reverse transcribed after extraction, RNA yielded cDNA as the sequencing template. Clones were sequenced by immunoSEQ multiplex PCR, and TCRdb holds only the in-frame ones, with some missing. The sample lists 200,000 or so clones, less than 45% seen once, with approximately 2.9% in the top ten. V was trimmed by 7 bases and J by 1 base, leaving 13 bases between them. Germline values: CDR1 SGHTA, CDR2 FQGNSA. This CDR3 contains 14 residues. This sample's treatment: oral pan-JAK inhibitor, 5-10 mg twice daily. Cell sorting was applied to PBMCs, and CD4+ and CD8+ T cells were collected. This clone has just a few counts. No antigen is known for it. Study findings and constraints: In blood and scalp, many expanded lesional clones persisted during tofacitinib.

This TCR derives from a human donor with alopecia areata. This sequence joins TRBV7-2 and TRBJ1-1; unclear D gene. The specimen was CD4+ T cells sorted from blood, collected around week 37, from a patient treated with tofacitinib. The CDR3 loop reads CASTPGWANTEAFF. CDR3 DNA: TGTGCCAGCACCCCCGGTTGGGCGAACACTGAAGCTTTCTTT.